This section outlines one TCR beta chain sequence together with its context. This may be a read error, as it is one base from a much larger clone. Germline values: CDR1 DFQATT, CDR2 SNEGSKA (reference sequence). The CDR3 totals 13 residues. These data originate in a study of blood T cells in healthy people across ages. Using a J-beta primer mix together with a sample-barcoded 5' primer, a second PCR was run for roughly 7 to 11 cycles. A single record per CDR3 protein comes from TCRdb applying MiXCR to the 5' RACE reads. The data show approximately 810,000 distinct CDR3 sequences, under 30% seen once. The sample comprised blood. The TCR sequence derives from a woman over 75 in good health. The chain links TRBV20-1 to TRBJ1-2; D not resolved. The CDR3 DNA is TGCAGTGCTAGCCCTCGCAGTTCATATGGCCACACCTTC. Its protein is CSASPRSSYGHTF.